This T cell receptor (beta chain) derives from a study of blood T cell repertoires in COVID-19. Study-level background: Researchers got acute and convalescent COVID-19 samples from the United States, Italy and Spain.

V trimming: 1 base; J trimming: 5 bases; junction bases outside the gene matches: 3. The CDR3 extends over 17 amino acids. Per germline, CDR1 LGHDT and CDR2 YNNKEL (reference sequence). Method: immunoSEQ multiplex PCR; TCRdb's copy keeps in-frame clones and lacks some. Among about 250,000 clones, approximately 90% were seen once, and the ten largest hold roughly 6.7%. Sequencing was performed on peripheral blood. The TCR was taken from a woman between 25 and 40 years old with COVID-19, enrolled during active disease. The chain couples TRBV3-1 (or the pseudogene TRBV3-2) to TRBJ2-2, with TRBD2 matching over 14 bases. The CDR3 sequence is CASSQGTSGRRTGELFF. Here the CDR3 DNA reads TGTGCCAGCAGCCAAGGGACTAGCGGGAGGAGAACCGGGGAGCTGTTTTTT.